Listed below are T cell receptor beta chains from one sample, sequenced in a study of technical replicates of blood from a few donors. TCRdb keeps only in-frame clones here, not all; method: immunoSEQ multiplex PCR. The data hold around 76,000 clones, with 95% to 98% observed a single time. Sequencing was done on a sample of T cells isolated from PBMCs. The receptors stem from a human donor in good health. The CDR3 runs from the conserved cysteine through the conserved F or W. The D gene is left open where the match is weak. Not all rows give a size; the values are once, few, many and, for expanded clones, a class.

abundance	j_gene	v_gene	d_gene	CDR3aa	CDR3nt
NA	TRBJ1-1	TRBV9	NA	CASSAPVTVGAFF	TGTGCCAGCAGCGCCCCGGTGACAGTTGGGGCTTTCTTT
NA	TRBJ2-3	TRBV5-4	TRBD2	CASSLTSGSADTQYF	TGTGCCAGCAGCCTAACTAGCGGGAGCGCAGATACGCAGTATTTT
NA	TRBJ2-7	TRBV11-2	TRBD2	CASRGGSSYEQYF	TGTGCCAGCCGGGGGGGGAGCTCCTACGAGCAGTACTTC
NA	TRBJ1-2	TRBV29-1	NA	CSAGTSNYGYTF	TGCAGCGCCGGGACATCTAACTATGGCTACACCTTC
NA	TRBJ1-2	TRBV7-9	TRBD1	CASSFPGQPYGYTF	TGTGCCAGCAGCTTTCCGGGACAGCCTTATGGCTACACCTTC
NA	TRBJ1-5	TRBV9	TRBD1	CASSVAGGEGQPQHF	TGTGCCAGCAGCGTAGCAGGGGGAGAGGGTCAGCCCCAGCATTTT
NA	TRBJ2-7	TRBV11-2	TRBD1	CASSRTGPEQYF	TGTGCCAGCAGCAGGACAGGCCCCGAGCAGTACTTC
NA	TRBJ1-1	TRBV10-1	NA	CASSHNPGDTEAFF	TGCGCCAGCAGCCACAATCCAGGGGACACTGAAGCTTTCTTT
NA	TRBJ2-1	TRBV5-6	TRBD1	CASSLEIIVGTVYNEQFF	TGTGCCAGCAGCTTGGAAATCATAGTGGGGACAGTATACAATGAGCAGTTCTTC
NA	TRBJ1-5	TRBV2	NA	CASSAPTGYSNQPQHF	TGTGCCAGCAGTGCTCCGACAGGATATAGCAATCAGCCCCAGCATTTT
few	TRBJ1-1	TRBV6-6	TRBD1	CASTRQGITEAFF	TGTGCCAGCACTAGACAGGGGATCACTGAAGCTTTCTTT
NA	TRBJ2-1	TRBV27	TRBD2	CATSQSGGPYEQFF	TGTGCCACCTCACAATCGGGAGGGCCGTATGAGCAGTTCTTC
NA	TRBJ1-5	TRBV7-9	NA	CASSFNNQPQHF	TGTGCCAGCAGCTTTAACAATCAGCCCCAGCATTTT
NA	TRBJ2-1	TRBV2	NA	CASSAGVAYNEQFF	TGTGCCAGCAGTGCAGGGGTAGCCTACAATGAGCAGTTCTTC
NA	TRBJ2-1	TRBV6-5	TRBD1	CASTETTGGGNEQFF	TGTGCCAGCACTGAGACCACAGGGGGTGGCAATGAGCAGTTCTTC
once	TRBJ1-1	TRBV10-3	NA	CAISDRDTEAFF	TGTGCCATCAGTGACAGGGACACTGAAGCTTTCTTT
NA	TRBJ2-3	TRBV14	NA	CASSQGGLISTDTQYF	TGTGCCAGCAGCCAAGGGGGCCTTATCAGCACAGATACGCAGTATTTT
once	TRBJ2-7	TRBV9	TRBD2	CASSVGNSGGIEEQYF	TGTGCCAGCAGCGTAGGGAATAGCGGGGGTATTGAAGAGCAGTACTTC
NA	TRBJ2-5	TRBV4-3	NA	CASSQAELVETQYF	TGCGCCAGCAGCCAAGCAGAACTAGTAGAGACCCAGTACTTC
NA	TRBJ2-1	TRBV19	NA	CASSIRETPYNEQFF	TGTGCCAGTAGTATCAGGGAAACACCATACAATGAGCAGTTCTTC
NA	TRBJ1-1	TRBV10-3	TRBD1	CAISQPDRPRAFF	TGTGCCATCAGTCAACCGGACAGGCCTAGAGCTTTCTTT
NA	TRBJ2-1	TRBV7-6	NA	CASSSGAGSYNEQFF	TGTGCCAGCAGCTCAGGGGCAGGGTCCTACAATGAGCAGTTCTTC
NA	TRBJ2-3	TRBV7-2	TRBD2	CASSIGLAEPTDTQYF	TGTGCCAGCAGCATTGGACTAGCCGAACCCACAGATACGCAGTATTTT
NA	TRBJ1-1	TRBV19	TRBD1	CAIDRDRPNTEAFF	TGTGCCATAGACCGGGACAGGCCGAACACTGAAGCTTTCTTT
once	TRBJ2-1	TRBV4-1	TRBD2	CASSPGGGSSYNEQFF	TGCGCCAGCAGCCCTGGAGGCGGGAGCTCCTACAATGAGCAGTTCTTC
NA	TRBJ2-3	TRBV27	NA	CASSQGSSTDTQYF	TGTGCCAGCAGTCAGGGGTCGAGCACAGATACGCAGTATTTT
NA	TRBJ2-7	TRBV29-1	TRBD1	CSVWDRGIFYEQYF	TGCAGCGTTTGGGACAGGGGGATTTTTTACGAGCAGTACTTC
NA	TRBJ2-3	TRBV5-4	TRBD2	CASSPGQGGRATDTQYF	TGTGCCAGCAGCCCGGGTCAGGGAGGGAGAGCCACAGATACGCAGTATTTT
NA	TRBJ2-7	TRBV6-5	NA	CASSYWTGREQYF	TGTGCCAGCAGTTATTGGACGGGGAGGGAGCAGTACTTC
NA	TRBJ2-7	TRBV14	TRBD2	CASSRDRGGEQYF	TGTGCCAGCAGCCGGGACCGCGGGGGGGAGCAGTACTTC
NA	TRBJ1-4	TRBV4-3	NA	CASSQDAGWDEKLFF	TGCGCCAGCAGCCAAGACGCAGGTTGGGATGAAAAACTGTTTTTT
NA	TRBJ2-6	TRBV29-1	NA	CSVAWASGANVLTF	TGCAGCGTTGCTTGGGCCTCTGGGGCCAACGTCCTGACTTTC
NA	TRBJ2-1	TRBV6-5	NA	CASSYQGYNEQFF	TGTGCCAGCAGTTACCAGGGTTACAATGAGCAGTTCTTC
NA	TRBJ2-7	TRBV14	TRBD1	CASSYDRGYEQYF	TGTGCCAGCAGCTACGACAGGGGGTACGAGCAGTACTTC
NA	TRBJ1-5	TRBV6-4	NA	CASSVYSNQPQHF	TGTGCCAGCAGTGTTTATAGCAATCAGCCCCAGCATTTT
NA	TRBJ2-1	TRBV10-3	TRBD1	CAISGSGTGDYNEQFF	TGTGCCATCAGTGGATCCGGGACAGGAGACTACAATGAGCAGTTCTTC
NA	TRBJ1-3	TRBV18	NA	CASSPPSREMGNTIYF	TGTGCCAGCTCACCACCGTCGCGGGAGATGGGAAACACCATATATTTT
NA	TRBJ2-3	TRBV11-3	TRBD2	CASSLVSSGRFGDTQYF	TGTGCCAGCAGCTTAGTTTCTAGCGGGAGATTTGGAGATACGCAGTATTTT
NA	TRBJ2-7	TRBV13	NA	CASSLGRGGGYEQYF	TGTGCCAGCAGCTTAGGCCGTGGGGGCGGGTACGAGCAGTACTTC
NA	TRBJ1-3	TRBV19	NA	CASSEGDRNTIYF	TGTGCCAGTAGTGAGGGGGATCGCAACACCATATATTTT